Listed here are 15 T cell receptor beta chains from one sample, sequenced in a study of T cells expressing NK-cell markers. Reprocessing the 5' RACE reads, TCRdb reports a single entry for every CDR3 protein and omits DNA. The repertoire shows about 150,000 distinct CDR3 sequences; the top ten hold over 20%. The sequencing input was blood T cells: a sorted CD56 or NKG2C T cell subset, CD4+ or CD8+ T cells, or bulk PBMC T cells (not recorded which). The receptors originated from a man between 18 and 69 years old in good health.

The rearrangement uses TRBV19 and TRBJ1-1; TCRdb indicates TRBD1, and absent DNA this call remains unverified. Germline V gene lookup returns CDR1 LNHDA and CDR2 SQIVND (reference sequence). The CDR3 length is 15 residues. The chain's CDR3 is CASSPQDRVNTEAFF.

The J gene is TRBJ1-5, the V gene TRBV12-5; no DNA is available, so the TRBD1 call from TCRdb remains unchecked. CDR3 length equals 15 residues. Germline values: CDR1 LGHNT, CDR2 FRNRAP. CDR3 in amino acids: CASGYGQGSNQPQHF.

This chain joins TRBV2 and TRBJ1-1; lacking DNA, the TRBD1 call made by TCRdb goes unchecked. This CDR3 contains 13 residues. Germline CDR1 and CDR2: SNHLY and FYNNEI. The CDR3 protein is CASTRGRGTEAFF.

The rearrangement uses TRBV6-5 and TRBJ1-4; TCRdb proposes TRBD1, but this gene call is untestable without DNA. Germline V gives CDR1 MNHEY, CDR2 SVGAGI. The CDR3 is 16 amino acids. This CDR3 reads CASSYSIRDGLGKLFF.

V gene TRBV29-1 combines with J gene TRBJ2-7; TCRdb lists TRBD1, though no DNA is available to test this call. Looked up from germline, CDR1 is SQVTM and CDR2 is ANQGSEA. This CDR3 comprises 14 residues. The CDR3 protein is CSVDQAGDSNEQYF.

The rearrangement joins TRBV12-3 or TRBV12-4 to TRBJ2-7. The CDR3 totals 13 residues. The CDR3 protein is CASSLLVLIEQYF.

V gene TRBV29-1 combines with J gene TRBJ1-2; TCRdb's D gene call, TRBD1, goes unchecked for lack of DNA. In germline, CDR1 is SQVTM, CDR2 ANQGSEA. CDR3 length: 14 amino acids. CDR3 amino acids: CSTDSSRGTGGYTF.

This chain joins TRBV7-6 and TRBJ2-1; TCRdb's assignment of TRBD1 cannot be checked, as there is no DNA. The CDR3 contains 17 residues. The germline CDR1 and CDR2 sequences are SGHVS and FNYEAQ. CDR3 residues: CASSLELGAISYNEQFF.

The chain joins TRBV20-1 to TRBJ2-7; the TCRdb D gene call, TRBD2, has no DNA to confirm it. Per germline, CDR1 DFQATT and CDR2 SNEGSKA (reference sequence). The CDR3 is 13 residues long. The CDR3 sequence is CSAPSGASYEQYF.

V usage is TRBV5-1 and J usage is TRBJ2-1; the D call from TCRdb, TRBD2, cannot be confirmed without DNA. The CDR3 is 17 residues long. CDR1 is SGHRS, CDR2 YFSETQ, per germline. This chain's CDR3 is CASSQRLGRRDYNEQFF. The variable domain in full, completed from reference TRBV5-1 and TRBJ2-1, reads KAGVTQTPRYLIKTRGQQVTLSCSPISGHRSVSWYQQTPGQGLQFLFEYFSETQRNKGNFPGRFSGRQFSNSRSEMNVSTLELGDSALYLCASSQRLGRRDYNEQFFGPGTRLTVL.

J is TRBJ2-1 and V is TRBV27. Per the germline V gene, CDR1 is MNHEY and CDR2 is SMNVEV (reference sequence). The CDR3 covers 14 residues. The CDR3 region is CASSFLPRMEEQFF.

The V and J genes are TRBV12-3 or TRBV12-4 and TRBJ1-2. CDR3 length: 15 residues. The chain's CDR3 is CASSLFEQIDYGYTF.

The gene calls are TRBV5-1 and TRBJ1-1; the TCRdb D gene call, TRBD1, has no DNA to confirm it. The CDR3 is 14 amino acids. Germline loops: CDR1 SGHRS, CDR2 YFSETQ. CDR3 region: CASSHRGGDTEAFF.

The chain links TRBV28 to TRBJ1-1; with no DNA, the TCRdb D assignment of TRBD1 cannot be verified. CDR3 size: 15 residues. The V gene's germline CDR1 is MDHEN and CDR2 SYDVKM. The CDR3 protein is CASSQVWGAYTEAFF.

The rearrangement uses TRBV5-4 and TRBJ2-7; TCRdb's assignment of TRBD2 cannot be checked, as there is no DNA. This CDR3 is 14 amino acids long. CDR1 and CDR2 (germline): SGHNT, YYREEE (reference sequence). The CDR3 loop is CASSPGLAFYEQYF.